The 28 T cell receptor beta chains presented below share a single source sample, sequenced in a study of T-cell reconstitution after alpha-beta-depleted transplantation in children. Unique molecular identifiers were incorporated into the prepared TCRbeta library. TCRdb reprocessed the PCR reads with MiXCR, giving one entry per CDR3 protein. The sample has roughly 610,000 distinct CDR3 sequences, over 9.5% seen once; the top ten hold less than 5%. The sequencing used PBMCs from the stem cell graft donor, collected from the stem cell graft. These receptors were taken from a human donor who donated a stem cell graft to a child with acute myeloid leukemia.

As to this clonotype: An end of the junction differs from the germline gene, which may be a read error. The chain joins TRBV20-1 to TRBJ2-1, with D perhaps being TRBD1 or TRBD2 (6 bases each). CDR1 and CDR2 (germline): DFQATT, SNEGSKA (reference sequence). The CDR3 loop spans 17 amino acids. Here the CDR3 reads CCARGGMKGGNYNEQFF. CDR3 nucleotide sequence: TGCTGTGCTAGAGGGGGGATGAAGGGTGGGAACTACAATGAGCAGTTCTTC.

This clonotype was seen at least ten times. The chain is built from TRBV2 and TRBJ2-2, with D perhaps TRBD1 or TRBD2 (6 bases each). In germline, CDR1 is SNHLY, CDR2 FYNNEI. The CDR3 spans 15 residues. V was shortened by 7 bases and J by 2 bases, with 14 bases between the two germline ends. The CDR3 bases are TGTGCCAGCATGGGCCGGGGGCGTAACACCGGGGAGCTGTTTTTT. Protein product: CASMGRGRNTGELFF.

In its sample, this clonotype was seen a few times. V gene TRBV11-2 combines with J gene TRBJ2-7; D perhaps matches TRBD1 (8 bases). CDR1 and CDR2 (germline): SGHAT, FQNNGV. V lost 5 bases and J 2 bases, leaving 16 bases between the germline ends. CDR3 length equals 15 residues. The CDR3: CASSPGGGSPYEQYF. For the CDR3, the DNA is TGTGCCAGCAGCCCAGGGGGCGGGAGTCCCTACGAGCAGTACTTC.

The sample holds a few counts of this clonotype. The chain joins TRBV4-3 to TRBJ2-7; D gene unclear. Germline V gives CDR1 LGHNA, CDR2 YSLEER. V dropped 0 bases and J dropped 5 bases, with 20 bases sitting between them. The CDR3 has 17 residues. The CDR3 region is CASSQDTSVSGHNEQYF. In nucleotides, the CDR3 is TGCGCCAGCAGCCAAGATACATCAGTCTCCGGTCATAACGAGCAGTACTTC.

In DNA, the CDR3 is TGTGCCAGCAGTCCGCACGACCCCCTCGGCGATCAGCCCCAGCATTTT. Translation gives CASSPHDPLGDQPQHF. The chain has TRBV27 and TRBJ1-5; D uncertain. CDR1 and CDR2 (germline): MNHEY, SMNVEV (reference sequence). The CDR3 loop spans 16 amino acids. Trimming removed 5 bases at V and 5 bases at J, with 19 bases between.

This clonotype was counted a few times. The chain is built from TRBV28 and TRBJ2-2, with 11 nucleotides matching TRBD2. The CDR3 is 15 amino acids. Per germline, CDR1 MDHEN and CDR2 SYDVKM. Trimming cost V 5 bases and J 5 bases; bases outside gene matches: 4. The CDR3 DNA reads TGTGCCAGCAGTCTTAGCGGGAGGGGGACCGGGGAGCTGTTTTTT. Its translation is CASSLSGRGTGELFF.

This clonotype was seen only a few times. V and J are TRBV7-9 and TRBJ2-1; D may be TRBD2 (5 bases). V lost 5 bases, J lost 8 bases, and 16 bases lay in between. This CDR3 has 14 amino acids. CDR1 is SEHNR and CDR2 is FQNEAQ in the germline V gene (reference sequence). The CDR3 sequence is CASSIGTSLDEQFF. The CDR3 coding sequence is TGTGCCAGCAGCATAGGTACTAGTTTAGATGAGCAGTTCTTC.

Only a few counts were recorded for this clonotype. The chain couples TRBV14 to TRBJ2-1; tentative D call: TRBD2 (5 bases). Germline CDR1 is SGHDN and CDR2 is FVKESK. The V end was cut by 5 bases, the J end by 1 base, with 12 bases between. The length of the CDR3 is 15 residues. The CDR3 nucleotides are TGTGCCAGCAGCGGGCGGGTTCCATCCTACAATGAGCAGTTCTTC. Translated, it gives CASSGRVPSYNEQFF.

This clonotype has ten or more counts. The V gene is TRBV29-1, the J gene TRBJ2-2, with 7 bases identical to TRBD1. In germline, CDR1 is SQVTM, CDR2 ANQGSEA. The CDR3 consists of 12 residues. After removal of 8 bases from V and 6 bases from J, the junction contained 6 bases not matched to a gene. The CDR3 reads CSLTTGPGELFF. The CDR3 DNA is TGCAGCCTCACGACAGGGCCCGGGGAGCTGTTTTTT.

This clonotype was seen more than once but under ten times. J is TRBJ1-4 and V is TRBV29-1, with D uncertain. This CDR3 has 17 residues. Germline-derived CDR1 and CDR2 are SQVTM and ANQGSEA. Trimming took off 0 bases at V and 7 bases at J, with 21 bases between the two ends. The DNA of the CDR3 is TGCAGCGTTGAAGATTCCCCCGTCATCCTGGGTACTGAAAAACTGTTTTTT. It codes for CSVEDSPVILGTEKLFF. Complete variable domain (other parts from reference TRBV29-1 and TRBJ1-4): SAVISQKPSRDICQRGTSLTIQCQVDSQVTMMFWYRQQPGQSLTLIATANQGSEATYESGFVIDKFPISRPNLTFSTLTVSNMSPEDSSIYLCSVEDSPVILGTEKLFFGSGTQLSVL.

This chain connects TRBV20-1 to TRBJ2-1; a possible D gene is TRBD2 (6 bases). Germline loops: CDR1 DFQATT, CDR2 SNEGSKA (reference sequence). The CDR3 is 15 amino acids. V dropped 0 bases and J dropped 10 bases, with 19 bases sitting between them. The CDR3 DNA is TGCAGTGCTAGAGATTACGGGAGCCCTTTTAAAGAGCAGTTCTTC. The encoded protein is CSARDYGSPFKEQFF.

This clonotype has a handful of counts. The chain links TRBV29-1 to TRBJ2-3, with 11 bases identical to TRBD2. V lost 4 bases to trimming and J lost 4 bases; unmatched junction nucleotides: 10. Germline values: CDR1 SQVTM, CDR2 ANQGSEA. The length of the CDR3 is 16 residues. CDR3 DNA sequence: TGCAGCGTTGGAGGACTAGCGGGCGGTGGGGCAGATACGCAGTATTTT. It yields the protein CSVGGLAGGGADTQYF.

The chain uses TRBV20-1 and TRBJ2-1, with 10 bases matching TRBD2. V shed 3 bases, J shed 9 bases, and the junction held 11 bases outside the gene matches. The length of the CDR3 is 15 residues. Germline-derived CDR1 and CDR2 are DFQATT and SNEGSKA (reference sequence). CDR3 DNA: TGCAGTGCTAGGTCCAGCGGGAGGGTTTTGAGTGAGCAGTTCTTC. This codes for CSARSSGRVLSEQFF.

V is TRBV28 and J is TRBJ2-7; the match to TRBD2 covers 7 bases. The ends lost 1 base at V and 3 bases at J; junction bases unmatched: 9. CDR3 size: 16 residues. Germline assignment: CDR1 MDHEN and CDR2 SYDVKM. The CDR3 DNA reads TGTGCCAGCAGTTTATACTTAGCGGGTTCGGTCTACGAGCAGTACTTC. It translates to CASSLYLAGSVYEQYF.

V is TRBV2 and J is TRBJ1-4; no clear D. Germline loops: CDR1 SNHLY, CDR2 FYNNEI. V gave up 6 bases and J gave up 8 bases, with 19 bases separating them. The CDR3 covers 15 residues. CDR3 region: CASRILGLEREKLFF. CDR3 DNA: TGTGCCAGCAGAATACTAGGACTGGAGAGAGAAAAACTGTTTTTT.

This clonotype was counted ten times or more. Written as DNA, the CDR3 is TGTGCCAGCAGCTTAGCAACAGGGGTTGAGACCCAGTACTTC. It translates to CASSLATGVETQYF. This chain links TRBV7-2 with TRBJ2-5; 7 nucleotides agree with TRBD1. CDR1 SGHTA and CDR2 FQGNSA come from the germline V gene. V shed 0 bases and J 5 bases; nucleotides not matched to a gene: 3. The CDR3 has 14 residues. Complete variable domain (other parts from reference TRBV7-2 and TRBJ2-5): GAGVSQSPSNKVTEKGKDVELRCDPISGHTALYWYRQSLGQGLEFLIYFQGNSAPDKSGLPSDRFSAERTGGSVSTLTIQRTQQEDSAVYLCASSLATGVETQYFGPGTRLLVL.

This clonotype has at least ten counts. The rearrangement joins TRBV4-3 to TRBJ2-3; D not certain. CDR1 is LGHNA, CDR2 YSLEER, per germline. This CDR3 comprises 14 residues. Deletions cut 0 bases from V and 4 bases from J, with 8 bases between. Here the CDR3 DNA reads TGCGCCAGCAGCCAAGATTACGGGCCAGATACGCAGTATTTT. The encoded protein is CASSQDYGPDTQYF.

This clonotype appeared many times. The CDR3 DNA is TGTGCCAGCAGCCTAACTAGCGGGGCCACCGGGGAGCTGTTTTTT. This gives the protein CASSLTSGATGELFF. The chain employs TRBV28 and TRBJ2-2, with 10 bases that match TRBD2. The CDR3 covers 15 residues. Germline loops: CDR1 MDHEN, CDR2 SYDVKM. Trimming cost V 6 bases and J 4 bases; bases outside gene matches: 5.

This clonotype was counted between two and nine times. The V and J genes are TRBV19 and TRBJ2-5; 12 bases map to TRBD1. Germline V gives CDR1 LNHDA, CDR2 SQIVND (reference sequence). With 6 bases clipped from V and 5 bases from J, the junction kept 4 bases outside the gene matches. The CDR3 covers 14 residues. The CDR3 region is CASRGTGGGETQYF. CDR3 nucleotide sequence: TGTGCCAGTAGGGGGACAGGGGGCGGGGAGACCCAGTACTTC.

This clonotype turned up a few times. CDR3 sequence reads: CASSPNRVSNEQFF. The CDR3 DNA reads as TGTGCCAGCAGCCCGAACAGGGTAAGCAATGAGCAGTTCTTC. The chain combines TRBV7-2 with TRBJ2-1; D might be TRBD1 (6 bases). CDR1 and CDR2 from the germline V gene are SGHTA and FQGNSA. This CDR3 is built from 14 residues. V lost 5 bases and J 6 bases, leaving 14 bases between the germline ends. The whole variable domain, filled in from reference TRBV7-2 and TRBJ2-1, reads GAGVSQSPSNKVTEKGKDVELRCDPISGHTALYWYRQSLGQGLEFLIYFQGNSAPDKSGLPSDRFSAERTGGSVSTLTIQRTQQEDSAVYLCASSPNRVSNEQFFGPGTRLTVL.

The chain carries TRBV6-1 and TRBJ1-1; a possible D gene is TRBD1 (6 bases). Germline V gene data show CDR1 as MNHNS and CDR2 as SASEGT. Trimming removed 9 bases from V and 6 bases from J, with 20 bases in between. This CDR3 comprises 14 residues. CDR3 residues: CASRGAAQDPEAFF. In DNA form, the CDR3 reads TGTGCCAGTCGGGGGGCAGCGCAGGACCCTGAAGCTTTCTTT.

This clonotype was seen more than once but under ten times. CDR3 region: CAWTRTSLRDNEQFF. The CDR3 DNA sequence: TGTGCCTGGACCAGGACTAGCCTTAGGGACAATGAGCAGTTCTTC. The genes are TRBV30 and TRBJ2-1; the match to TRBD2 covers 8 bases. This CDR3 comprises 15 residues. Looked up from germline, CDR1 is GTSNPN and CDR2 is SVGIG (reference sequence). Trimming removed 4 bases from V and 5 bases from J; junction bases left unmatched: 10.

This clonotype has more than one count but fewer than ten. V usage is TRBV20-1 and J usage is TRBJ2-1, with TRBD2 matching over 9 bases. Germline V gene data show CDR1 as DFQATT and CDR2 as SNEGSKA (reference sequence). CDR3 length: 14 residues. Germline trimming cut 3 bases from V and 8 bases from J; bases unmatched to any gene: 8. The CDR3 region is CSASAGGHADEQFF. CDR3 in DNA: TGCAGTGCTAGTGCGGGAGGGCACGCGGATGAGCAGTTCTTC.

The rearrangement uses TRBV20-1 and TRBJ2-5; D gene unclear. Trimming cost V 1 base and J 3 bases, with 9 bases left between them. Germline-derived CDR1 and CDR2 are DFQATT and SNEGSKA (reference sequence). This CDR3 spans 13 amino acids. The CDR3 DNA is TGCAGTGCTAGAGGGCTAGTGGAAGAGACCCAGTACTTC. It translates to CSARGLVEETQYF.

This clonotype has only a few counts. The CDR3 DNA follows: TGCAGCGCCGAAGGGACAGATACGCAGTATTTT. Protein sequence: CSAEGTDTQYF. This chain links TRBV29-1 with TRBJ2-3; D uncertain. The V gene lost 7 bases and the J gene lost 3 bases, with 8 bases spanning the gap. The V gene's germline CDR1 is SQVTM and CDR2 ANQGSEA. This CDR3 contains 11 residues.

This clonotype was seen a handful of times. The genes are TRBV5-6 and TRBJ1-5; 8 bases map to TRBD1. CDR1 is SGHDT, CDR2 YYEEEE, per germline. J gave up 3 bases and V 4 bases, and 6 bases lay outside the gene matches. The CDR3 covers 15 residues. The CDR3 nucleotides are TGTGCCAGCAGCCGGGGGACAGGCCCCAATCAGCCCCAGCATTTT. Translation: CASSRGTGPNQPQHF.

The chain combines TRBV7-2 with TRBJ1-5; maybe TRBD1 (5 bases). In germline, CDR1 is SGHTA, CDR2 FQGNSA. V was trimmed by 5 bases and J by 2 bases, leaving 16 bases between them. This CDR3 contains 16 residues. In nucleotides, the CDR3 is TGTGCCAGCAGCCGTCAGACTGGGACGGGCAATCAGCCCCAGCATTTT. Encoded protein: CASSRQTGTGNQPQHF.

CDR3 residues: CASSYGGAGQTGELFF. The CDR3 DNA sequence: TGTGCCAGCAGTTACGGGGGAGCGGGACAGACCGGGGAGCTGTTTTTT. V and J are TRBV6-2 or TRBV6-3 and TRBJ2-2, with D tentatively TRBD1 or TRBD2 (7 bases each). From germline, CDR1 is MNHEY and CDR2 SVGEGT. V lost 2 bases, J lost 5 bases, and 15 bases lay in between. The CDR3 extends over 16 amino acids.